Below are 7 T cell receptor beta chains sequenced from a single sample in a study of technical replicates of blood from a handful of donors (dated by TCRdb to about 2017). The library came from the immunoSEQ multiplex PCR assay. Held by TCRdb, this immuneACCESS table contains in-frame sequences only and omits some clones. Under half of the omission traces to an unresolved V gene where checked; the cause of the rest is unknown. Across this sample there are about 98,000 clones, with approximately 95% seen only once. The ten top clones hold less than 0.25% of the sample. The sample taken for sequencing was T cells isolated from PBMCs. All receptors come from a human donor in good health.

This rearrangement joins TRBV10-1 to TRBJ2-7, with D perhaps matching TRBD1 (6 bases). From germline, CDR1 is WNHNN and CDR2 SYGVQD (reference sequence). CDR3 length: 14 residues. The V end was cut by 6 bases, the J end by 3 bases, with 15 bases between. The CDR3 loop reads CASRGQSSIYEQYF. As DNA, the CDR3 is TGCGCCAGCAGGGGACAAAGTTCTATCTACGAGCAGTACTTC.

J is TRBJ2-7 and V is TRBV6-5; D gene uncertain. Trimming removed 7 bases from V and 6 bases from J, with 13 bases in between. CDR1 MNHEY and CDR2 SVGAGI come from the germline V gene. This CDR3 is built from 12 residues. The CDR3 here is CASTSPGTEQYF. CDR3 DNA: TGTGCCAGCACTTCCCCGGGTACCGAGCAGTACTTC.

This chain links TRBV19 with TRBJ1-1, with TRBD1 identical over 12 bases. Germline CDR1 is LNHDA and CDR2 is SQIVND (reference sequence). There are 18 residues in the CDR3. V dropped 6 bases and J dropped 1; count of bases not matched to a gene: 12. This CDR3 reads CASRGAGTGGARNTEAFF. As DNA, the CDR3 is TGTGCCAGTAGAGGGGCCGGGACAGGGGGCGCGAGGAACACTGAAGCTTTCTTT.

The rearrangement uses TRBV28 and TRBJ1-5; 8 nucleotides match TRBD1. The CDR3 covers 16 residues. Germline loops: CDR1 MDHEN, CDR2 SYDVKM. V was clipped by 3 bases and J by 7 bases; unmatched bases: 11. The CDR3 nucleotides read TGTGCCAGCAGTTTGATTGGGACAGGTCACCTCCAGCCCCAGCATTTT. Protein product: CASSLIGTGHLQPQHF.

The V and J genes are TRBV7-9 and TRBJ2-3; 10 bases are a match to TRBD2. The germline CDR1 and CDR2 sequences are SEHNR and FQNEAQ (reference sequence). J lost 0 bases, V lost 5 bases, and 2 bases had no gene match. The CDR3 length is 15 residues. The CDR3 sequence is CASSQTSGSTDTQYF. The CDR3 region has the DNA TGTGCCAGCAGCCAGACTAGCGGGAGCACAGATACGCAGTATTTT.

This sequence joins TRBV4-1 and TRBJ1-1, with D possibly being TRBD1 (5 bases). The ends were cut back, 1 base at V and 7 bases at J, with 10 bases in the middle. Germline loops: CDR1 MGHRA, CDR2 YSYEKL. This CDR3 region has 13 residues. CDR3 nucleotide sequence: TGCGCCAGCAGCCAAGGGGGGGGGTTTGAAGCTTTCTTT. Encoded protein: CASSQGGGFEAFF.

This rearrangement joins TRBV6-5 to TRBJ2-7; D is uncertain. Trimming cost V 6 bases and J 5 bases, with 8 bases left between them. Looked up from germline, CDR1 is MNHEY and CDR2 is SVGAGI. This CDR3 spans 11 amino acids. CDR3 DNA sequence: TGTGCCAGCAGGTGGGCCGACGAGCAGTACTTC. Encoded protein: CASRWADEQYF.